A single sample gave rise to the 20 T cell receptor beta chains below, sequenced in a study of blood T cell repertoires in COVID-19. Repertoires were generated with immunoSEQ multiplex PCR, while TCRdb's copy carries only in-frame clones and drops some. This table holds 150,000 to 200,000 clones, approximately 87% found once. Material for sequencing was peripheral blood. The receptor source for this set is a woman aged 65 to 85 with COVID-19, enrolled during active disease.

V usage is TRBV6-5 and J usage is TRBJ2-1; D gene uncertain. The CDR3 runs 13 residues. V lost 7 bases and J 5 bases, leaving 12 bases between the germline ends. Germline assignment: CDR1 MNHEY and CDR2 SVGAGI. CDR3 sequence (DNA): TGTGCCAGCACAGGTTCCCTAAACAATGAGCAGTTCTTC. It is translated as CASTGSLNNEQFF.

The CDR3 DNA reads TGTGCCAGCAGCTTAGCTCGGGGTAATCAGCCCCAGCATTTT. Its protein product is CASSLARGNQPQHF. The genes are TRBV7-8 and TRBJ1-5; D remains ambiguous. CDR3 length: 14 residues. The germline CDR1 and CDR2 sequences are SGHVS and FQNEAQ. Trimming removed 0 bases from V and 4 bases from J, with 7 bases in between. Full variable domain (outside the CDR3, taken from reference TRBV7-8 and TRBJ1-5): GAGVSQSPRYKVAKRGQDVALRCDPISGHVSLFWYQQALGQGPEFLTYFQNEAQLDKSGLPSDRFFAERPEGSVSTLKIQRTQQEDSAVYLCASSLARGNQPQHFGDGTRLSIL.

This rearrangement joins TRBV3-1 (or the pseudogene TRBV3-2) to TRBJ2-7, with a weak D call TRBD2 (5 bases). Germline-derived CDR1 and CDR2 are LGHDT and YNNKEL (reference sequence). V gave up 0 bases and J gave up 0 bases, with 9 bases separating them. This CDR3 comprises 15 residues. The CDR3 region has the DNA TGTGCCAGCAGCCAAGAGGCGGGTCCCTCCTACGAGCAGTACTTC. Residues: CASSQEAGPSYEQYF.

The chain couples TRBV20-1 to TRBJ1-3, with 7 bases that match TRBD1. This CDR3 spans 13 amino acids. Looked up from germline, CDR1 is DFQATT and CDR2 is SNEGSKA (reference sequence). V dropped 3 bases and J dropped 3; count of bases not matched to a gene: 2. CDR3 sequence reads: CSASAGGGNTIYF. The CDR3 DNA reads TGCAGTGCTAGTGCAGGGGGTGGAAACACCATATATTTT.

This clone appeared a few times. The gene calls are TRBV7-3 and TRBJ2-7; 9 nucleotides agree with TRBD1. Looked up from germline, CDR1 is SGHTA and CDR2 is FQGTGA. The CDR3 runs 13 residues. V gave up 3 bases and J gave up 5 bases; unmatched junction bases: 2. The CDR3 DNA is TGTGCCAGCAGCTTGGGACAGGGCAACGAGCAGTACTTC. Amino acid sequence: CASSLGQGNEQYF.

The rearrangement links TRBV28 to TRBJ1-4, with 7 bases aligning to TRBD1. The CDR3 length is 14 residues. The ends lost 5 bases at V and 7 bases at J; junction bases unmatched: 7. The germline CDR1 and CDR2 sequences are MDHEN and SYDVKM. This CDR3 reads CASSNRGLGEKLFF. CDR3 nucleotide sequence: TGTGCCAGCAGTAACAGGGGATTAGGTGAAAAACTGTTTTTT.

The chain links TRBV20-1 to TRBJ1-5; D is unresolved. The CDR3 runs to 17 residues. The V end lost 3 bases, the J end lost 2 bases, and 20 bases lay between the germline ends. CDR1 is DFQATT and CDR2 is SNEGSKA in the germline V gene (reference sequence). The CDR3 nucleotides are TGCAGTGCTAGTACGGCACAAAGAGAGGTTGGCAATCAGCCCCAGCATTTT. This translates into CSASTAQREVGNQPQHF.

The chain recombines TRBV5-1 with TRBJ2-4, with 8 bases identical to TRBD1. Germline V gene sequence: CDR1 SGHRS, CDR2 YFSETQ. This CDR3 spans 17 amino acids. V lost 4 bases, J lost 8 bases, and 17 bases stayed unmatched. CDR3 residues: CASSPARGGTGGYIQYF. In DNA form, the CDR3 reads TGCGCCAGCAGCCCCGCCCGAGGGGGGACAGGAGGATACATTCAGTACTTC.

This chain uses TRBV28 with TRBJ2-7, with a tentative D call TRBD1 (6 bases). This CDR3 region has 15 residues. Between the trimmed V and J ends, which lost 7 bases and 2 bases, there was a span of 18 bases. Germline-derived CDR1 and CDR2 are MDHEN and SYDVKM. CDR3 nucleotides: TGTGCCAGCACCTCACAGGGATTCAGCGCCTACGAGCAGTACTTC. This sequence encodes CASTSQGFSAYEQYF.

The CDR3 loop is CAWSVAANYGYTF. The DNA for the CDR3 is TGTGCCTGGAGTGTCGCGGCTAACTATGGCTACACCTTC. The chain recombines TRBV30 with TRBJ1-2; D remains unclear. CDR1 is GTSNPN and CDR2 is SVGIG in the germline V gene (reference sequence). The CDR3 is 13 residues long. V was cut by 0 bases and J by 0 bases, with 5 bases left in between.

The rearrangement uses TRBV4-2 and TRBJ2-3, with 7 positions matching TRBD2. Germline V CDR1 and CDR2: LGHNA, YNFKEQ. This CDR3 comprises 15 residues. After removal of 1 base from V and 4 bases from J, the junction contained 5 bases not matched to a gene. The CDR3 spells CASSQVSGGSDTQYF. CDR3 sequence (DNA): TGTGCCAGCAGCCAAGTTTCGGGAGGCTCAGATACGCAGTATTTT.

This chain links TRBV28 with TRBJ2-6; D is possibly TRBD1 (5 bases). Looked up from germline, CDR1 is MDHEN and CDR2 is SYDVKM. This CDR3 spans 17 amino acids. V lost 8 bases and J 0 bases, leaving 17 bases between the germline ends. Here the CDR3 reads CASQTSGHTSGANVLTF. The DNA for the CDR3 is TGTGCCAGCCAGACTTCCGGACATACCTCTGGGGCCAACGTCCTGACTTTC. The full variable domain, with the rest looked up from reference TRBV28 and TRBJ2-6, is DVKVTQSSRYLVKRTGEKVFLECVQDMDHENMFWYRQDPGLGLRLIYFSYDVKMKEKGDIPEGYSVSREKKERFSLILESASTNQTSMYLCASQTSGHTSGANVLTFGAGSRLTVL.

The gene calls are TRBV10-3 and TRBJ2-2; 10 nucleotides line up with TRBD1. V dropped 6 bases and J dropped 3; count of bases not matched to a gene: 4. Germline V lookup: CDR1 ENHRY, CDR2 SYGVKD. CDR3 length equals 15 residues. CDR3 residues: CAIRPGQGYTGELFF. The CDR3 bases are TGTGCCATCAGGCCGGGACAGGGGTACACCGGGGAGCTGTTTTTT.

This sequence joins TRBV19 and TRBJ2-2; 7 bases are a match to TRBD1. This CDR3 contains 16 residues. Losses at the gene ends were 5 bases for V and 1 base for J; bases not matched to a gene: 7. The germline V gene has CDR1 LNHDA and CDR2 SQIVND (reference sequence). This CDR3 reads CASSSGTAVNTGELFF. The DNA for the CDR3 is TGTGCCAGTAGTTCCGGGACAGCCGTGAACACCGGGGAGCTGTTTTTT. Looking up the rest from reference TRBV19 and TRBJ2-2 gives the full variable domain: DGGITQSPKYLFRKEGQNVTLSCEQNLNHDAMYWYRQDPGQGLRLIYYSQIVNDFQKGDIAEGYSVSREKKESFPLTVTSAQKNPTAFYLCASSSGTAVNTGELFFGEGSRLTVL.

V usage is TRBV19 and J usage is TRBJ2-1, with D maybe TRBD2 (6 bases). CDR1 is LNHDA and CDR2 is SQIVND in the germline V gene (reference sequence). V lost 4 bases to trimming and J lost 2 bases, with 15 bases between them. The CDR3 is 16 residues long. The CDR3 DNA reads TGTGCCAGTAGTACAGCTAGCGCCGGGGCCTACAATGAGCAGTTCTTC. It is translated as CASSTASAGAYNEQFF.

V usage is TRBV7-8 and J usage is TRBJ2-1, with a tentative D call TRBD2 (5 bases). The CDR3 covers 17 residues. Germline V lookup: CDR1 SGHVS, CDR2 FQNEAQ. V was cut by 4 bases and J by 3 bases, with 19 bases left in between. The CDR3 region is CASSSTMRAGHYNEQFF. DNA of the CDR3: TGTGCCAGCAGCTCCACCATGAGGGCAGGTCACTACAATGAGCAGTTCTTC.

The J gene is TRBJ2-1, the V gene TRBV19; TRBD1 agrees at 7 bases. Germline loops: CDR1 LNHDA, CDR2 SQIVND (reference sequence). The V gene end was trimmed by 3 bases and the J gene end by 9 bases; junction bases not matched to a gene: 5. The CDR3 has 13 residues. CDR3 amino acids: CASSMGTEGEQFF. In DNA form, the CDR3 reads TGTGCCAGTAGTATGGGGACAGAGGGTGAGCAGTTCTTC.

CDR3 protein: CSVETTGGQPQHF. As DNA, the CDR3 is TGCAGCGTTGAGACGACGGGGGGACAGCCCCAGCATTTT. The chain employs TRBV29-1 and TRBJ1-5, with a tentative D call TRBD1 (5 bases). In germline, CDR1 is SQVTM, CDR2 ANQGSEA. Trimming shortened V by 3 bases and J by 7 bases, and 13 bases separated the two germline ends. This CDR3 comprises 13 residues.

J is TRBJ2-2 and V is TRBV6-5; D is possibly TRBD2 (6 bases). V dropped 0 bases and J dropped 4 bases, with 12 bases sitting between them. The V gene's germline CDR1 is MNHEY and CDR2 SVGAGI. The CDR3 totals 16 residues. In DNA, the CDR3 is TGTGCCAGCAGTTACTCGTACGGGAGAATCACCGGGGAGCTGTTTTTT. The encoded protein is CASSYSYGRITGELFF.

V gene TRBV7-2 combines with J gene TRBJ1-1; 7 bases are a match to TRBD1. The CDR3 length is 15 residues. V was clipped by 4 bases and J by 5 bases; unmatched bases: 10. Germline assignment: CDR1 SGHTA and CDR2 FQGNSA. Written as DNA, the CDR3 is TGTGCCAGCAGCTCATCAGGGGGTGCGGGAACTGAAGCTTTCTTT. Translation: CASSSSGGAGTEAFF. Supplemented by reference TRBV7-2 and TRBJ1-1, the full variable domain reads GAGVSQSPSNKVTEKGKDVELRCDPISGHTALYWYRQSLGQGLEFLIYFQGNSAPDKSGLPSDRFSAERTGGSVSTLTIQRTQQEDSAVYLCASSSSGGAGTEAFFGQGTRLTVV.